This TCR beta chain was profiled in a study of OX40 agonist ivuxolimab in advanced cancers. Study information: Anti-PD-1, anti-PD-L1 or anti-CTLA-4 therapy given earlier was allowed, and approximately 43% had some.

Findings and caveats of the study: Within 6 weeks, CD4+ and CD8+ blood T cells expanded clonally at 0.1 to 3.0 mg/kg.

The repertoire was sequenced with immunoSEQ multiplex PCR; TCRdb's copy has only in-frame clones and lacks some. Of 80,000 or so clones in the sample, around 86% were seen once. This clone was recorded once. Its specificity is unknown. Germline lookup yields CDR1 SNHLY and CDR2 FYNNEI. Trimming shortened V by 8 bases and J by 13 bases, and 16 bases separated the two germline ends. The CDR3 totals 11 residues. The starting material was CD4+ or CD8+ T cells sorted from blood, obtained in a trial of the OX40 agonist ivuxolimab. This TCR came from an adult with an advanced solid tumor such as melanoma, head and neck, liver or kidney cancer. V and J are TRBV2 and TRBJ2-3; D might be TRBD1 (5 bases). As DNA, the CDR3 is TGTGCCAGCGGGGCGCAGATCCAAAAGTATTTT. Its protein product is CASGAQIQKYF.